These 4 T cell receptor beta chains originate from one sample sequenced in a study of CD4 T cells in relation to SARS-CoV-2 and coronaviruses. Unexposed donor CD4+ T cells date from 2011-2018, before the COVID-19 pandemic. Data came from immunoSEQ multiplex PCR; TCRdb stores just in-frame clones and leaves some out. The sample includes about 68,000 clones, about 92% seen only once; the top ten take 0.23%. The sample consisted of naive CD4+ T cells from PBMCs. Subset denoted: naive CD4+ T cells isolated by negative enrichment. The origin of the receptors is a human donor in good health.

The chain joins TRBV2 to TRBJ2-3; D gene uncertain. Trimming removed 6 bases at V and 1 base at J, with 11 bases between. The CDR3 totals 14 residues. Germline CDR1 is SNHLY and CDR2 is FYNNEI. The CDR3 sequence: CASRVSPGTDTQYF. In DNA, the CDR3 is TGTGCCAGCAGAGTGTCGCCGGGCACAGATACGCAGTATTTT.

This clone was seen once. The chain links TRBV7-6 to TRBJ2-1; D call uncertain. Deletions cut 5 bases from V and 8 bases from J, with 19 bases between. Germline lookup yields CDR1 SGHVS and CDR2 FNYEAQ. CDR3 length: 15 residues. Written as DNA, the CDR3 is TGTGCCAGCAGCGTTGATGACGGTCGCGACGATGAGCAGTTCTTC. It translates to CASSVDDGRDDEQFF.

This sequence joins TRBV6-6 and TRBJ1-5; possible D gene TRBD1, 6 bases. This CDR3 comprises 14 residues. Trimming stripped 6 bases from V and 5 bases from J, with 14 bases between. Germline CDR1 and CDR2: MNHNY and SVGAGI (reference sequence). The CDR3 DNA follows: TGTGCCAGCAGACCGTCGGGGGGCGATCAGCCCCAGCATTTT. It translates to CASRPSGGDQPQHF.

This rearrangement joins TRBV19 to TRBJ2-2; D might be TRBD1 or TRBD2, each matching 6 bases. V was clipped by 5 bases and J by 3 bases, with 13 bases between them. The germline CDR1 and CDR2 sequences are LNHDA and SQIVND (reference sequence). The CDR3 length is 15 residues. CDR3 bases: TGTGCCAGTAGTGTAGGGGGAGGAGACACCGGGGAGCTGTTTTTT. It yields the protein CASSVGGGDTGELFF.